The rows below give T cell receptor beta chains drawn from one sample of a study of blood T cells in healthy people across ages. TCRdb called the 5' RACE reads again in MiXCR, with one record for every CDR3 protein. This repertoire shows 800,000 or so distinct CDR3 sequences, around half found once; its top ten account for around 18%. The sample was blood. The source is an elderly man in good health. CDR3s leave out the opening cysteine and the closing phenylalanine or tryptophan.

10	TRBV29-1	TRBJ2-5	GVAEVLGTQY
13	TRBV20-1	TRBJ2-1	SAGPRGRPYNEQF
12	TRBV7-2	TRBJ2-7	ASSLGTYTYEQY
15	TRBV27	TRBJ2-7	ASSLRMGGLGSCEQY
13	TRBV12-3/TRBV12-4	-	ASKAVAGGPFEQY
14	TRBV7-8	TRBJ2-4	ASRRARQGTGRGQY
13	TRBV7-2	TRBJ1-2	ASSWDGAWGNGYT
11	TRBV5-1	TRBJ1-5	ASSLAGGQAQH
9	TRBV2	TRBJ1-4	ASSGAEKLF
13	TRBV5-1	TRBJ2-7	ASSLVVGRGYEQY
14	TRBV15	TRBJ2-4	ATSRDPDLAKNIQY
15	TRBV27	TRBJ2-7	ASSRRTSGRSSYEQY
12	TRBV12-3/TRBV12-4	TRBJ2-1	ASSKRDREGEQF
17	TRBV18	TRBJ1-1	ASSRTSDRAPTRDTEAF
15	TRBV10-3	TRBJ2-1	AISDPLQGAWSHEQF
12	TRBV7-9	TRBJ2-1	AGSKTSVSNEQF
15	TRBV13	TRBJ1-2	ASSLAPTRELDYGYT
14	TRBV7-2	TRBJ2-3	ASSTGLGRGTDTQY
11	TRBV7-8	TRBJ2-5	ASAAGDQETQY
14	TRBV7-2	TRBJ2-6	ASSLGAASGANVLT
16	TRBV5-1	TRBJ2-6	ASSQETGGTSGANVLT
14	TRBV9	TRBJ2-3	ASSSSGLADTDTQY
15	TRBV20-1	TRBJ2-1	SAKESLAMPFYNEQF
14	TRBV5-1	TRBJ2-3	ASSLAVVANTNTQY
10	TRBV7-2	TRBJ2-1	ASSLGFDEQF
12	TRBV24-1	TRBJ1-2	ATRDNRAGYGYT
15	TRBV6-2/TRBV6-3	TRBJ2-1	ASSYDLAGEFGNEQF
13	TRBV20-1	TRBJ2-1	SASRRGGRLDEQF
18	TRBV21-1	TRBJ2-4	ASSKVVSSGSGTGKNIQY
14	TRBV5-1	TRBJ1-6	ASSAGGSSYNSPLY
13	TRBV29-1	TRBJ2-7	SVEDPLAGANEQY
13	TRBV25-1	TRBJ1-1	ASSESRGTDTEAF
15	TRBV4-2	TRBJ1-4	ASSPGEGRGRNEKLF